This T cell receptor beta chain was found in a study of shared clonotypes between healthy human individuals. Once extracted for a subset, genomic DNA was divided evenly among several immunoSEQ plates. Repertoires were generated with immunoSEQ multiplex PCR, while TCRdb's copy carries only in-frame clones and drops some. The data show some 87,000 clones, roughly three quarters seen once. Trimming cost V 3 bases and J 10 bases, with 15 bases left between them. Per the germline V gene, CDR1 is LNHDA and CDR2 is SQIVND (reference sequence). The length of the CDR3 is 13 residues. The sequenced sample consisted of memory CD8+ T cells sorted from blood. Subset reported: CD45RO+ cells pooled with CCR7-negative TemRA cells. J is TRBJ1-2 and V is TRBV19; D unresolved. This TCR was recovered from a man aged 25 to 45 in good health. The CDR3 region has the DNA TGTGCCAGTAGTATCATGGTCGAGGGATACTACACCTTC. It specifies CASSIMVEGYYTF.